The 26 T cell receptor beta chains below come from one sample, sequenced in a study of blood T cell repertoires in COVID-19. Profiling relied on immunoSEQ multiplex PCR, and the TCRdb table lists in-frame clones only, not all of them. Counted here are 200,000 to 300,000 clones, about 86% occurring once; the ten biggest clones make up approximately 1.3%. Input material: peripheral blood. The receptors derive from an elderly man with acute or convalescent COVID-19.

The chain combines TRBV7-9 with TRBJ2-2, with 13 bases that match TRBD2. The CDR3 is 16 residues long. The germline CDR1 and CDR2 sequences are SEHNR and FQNEAQ (reference sequence). The trim removed 5 bases at V and 5 bases at J, leaving 5 bases unmatched. The CDR3 coding sequence is TGTGCCAGCAGCCAGGGACTAGCGGGAAGGACCGGGGAGCTGTTTTTT. This sequence encodes CASSQGLAGRTGELFF.

This rearrangement joins TRBV29-1 to TRBJ2-1; 7 bases map to TRBD2. Germline values: CDR1 SQVTM, CDR2 ANQGSEA. The CDR3 has 12 amino acids. The V and J ends lost 3 bases and 7 bases, in that order; junction bases with no gene match: 3. The CDR3 spells CSVDRAGNEQFF. Here the CDR3 DNA reads TGCAGCGTTGATAGAGCGGGAAATGAGCAGTTCTTC.

This clone occurred once. This rearrangement joins TRBV3-1 (or the pseudogene TRBV3-2) to TRBJ1-4, with D maybe TRBD1 (5 bases). CDR3 length: 14 amino acids. Trimming stripped 6 bases from V and 6 bases from J, with 14 bases between. Germline assignment: CDR1 LGHDT and CDR2 YNNKEL (reference sequence). In nucleotides, the CDR3 is TGTGCCAGCAGTAGGCAGGTGACAGATGAAAAACTGTTTTTT. Its translation is CASSRQVTDEKLFF.

The J gene is TRBJ1-5, the V gene TRBV7-2; TRBD1 matches 7 bases. After removal of 3 bases from V and 3 bases from J, the junction contained 5 bases not matched to a gene. The CDR3 totals 15 residues. The germline CDR1 and CDR2 sequences are SGHTA and FQGNSA. CDR3 nucleotide sequence: TGTGCCAGCAGCTTTGGGACAGTCAACAATCAGCCCCAGCATTTT. Translating gives CASSFGTVNNQPQHF.

The V gene is TRBV5-1, the J gene TRBJ2-3; no definite D call. From germline, CDR1 is SGHRS and CDR2 YFSETQ. CDR3 size: 13 residues. V was shortened by 1 base and J by 10 bases, with 13 bases between the two germline ends. CDR3: CASSLSDTSSQYF. CDR3 coding DNA: TGCGCCAGCAGCTTGTCCGACACTTCGTCGCAGTATTTT.

CDR3 sequence reads: CASSSQGASAGGIPYEQYF. As DNA, the CDR3 is TGTGCCAGCAGTTCACAGGGGGCCTCCGCCGGGGGGATACCCTACGAGCAGTACTTC. The rearrangement joins TRBV6-2 or TRBV6-3 to TRBJ2-7; 9 bases line up with TRBD1. Germline CDR1 and CDR2: MNHEY and SVGEGT. Trimming took 4 bases from V and 2 from J; bases not matched to a gene: 18. The CDR3 length is 19 residues.

The J gene is TRBJ2-5, the V gene TRBV7-2, with TRBD1 matching 9 bases. Germline CDR1 is SGHTA and CDR2 is FQGNSA. The CDR3 covers 15 residues. The V segment lost 4 bases and the J segment 5 bases; nucleotides outside the gene matches: 8. The CDR3 sequence: CASSSYRGRGETQYF. CDR3 sequence (DNA): TGTGCCAGCAGCTCCTACAGGGGGCGCGGGGAGACCCAGTACTTC.

The V call is TRBV25-1, the J call TRBJ1-4; 9 bases line up with TRBD1. Germline-derived CDR1 and CDR2 are MGHDK and SYGVNS. The CDR3 loop spans 14 amino acids. The J segment lost 4 bases and the V segment lost 8 bases, leaving 5 bases of the junction unmatched. CDR3 coding DNA: TGTGCCAGCTGCGAGGGACAGGGTAATGAAAAACTGTTTTTT. It specifies CASCEGQGNEKLFF.

This chain connects TRBV5-1 to TRBJ2-7; possibly TRBD2 for D (6 bases). Trimming pared 4 bases from V and 3 bases from J, leaving 20 bases between. The CDR3 spans 16 residues. Per germline, CDR1 SGHRS and CDR2 YFSETQ. As DNA, the CDR3 is TGCGCCAGCAGCCCCCTTTCGGGCGGGAAAAACTACGAGCAGTACTTC. It yields the protein CASSPLSGGKNYEQYF.

This chain joins TRBV14 and TRBJ2-5, with a tentative D call TRBD2 (7 bases). Per germline, CDR1 SGHDN and CDR2 FVKESK. V was shortened by 4 bases and J by 2 bases, with 20 bases between the two germline ends. This CDR3 has 17 residues. The CDR3 reads CASSPERLGGLQETQYF. CDR3 in DNA: TGTGCCAGCAGCCCGGAGAGGTTGGGGGGGCTTCAAGAGACCCAGTACTTC.

CDR3 in DNA: TGTGCCAGCAGTTATTTTGCTAGCGGGAGTCGGAATGAGCAGTTCTTC. Translated, it gives CASSYFASGSRNEQFF. This chain joins TRBV6-2 or TRBV6-3 and TRBJ2-1; 10 positions agree with TRBD2. With V trimmed by 3 bases and J by 7 bases, 9 bases remained unmatched. Germline-derived CDR1 and CDR2 are MNHEY and SVGEGT. The CDR3 is made up of 16 amino acids.

This rearrangement joins TRBV5-6 to TRBJ1-2; 8 bases map to TRBD1. Germline assignment: CDR1 SGHDT and CDR2 YYEEEE. This CDR3 region has 14 residues. V lost 1 base to trimming and J lost 6 bases; unmatched junction nucleotides: 5. The CDR3 region has the DNA TGTGCCAGCAGCTTGAACAGGGGGAGAGATGGCTACACCTTC. Protein: CASSLNRGRDGYTF.

V is TRBV9 and J is TRBJ1-2, with D perhaps TRBD1 (6 bases). Trimming left V 4 bases short and J 3 bases short, with 13 bases between. The germline V gene encodes CDR1 SGDLS and CDR2 YYNGEE. The CDR3 is 14 residues long. In DNA, the CDR3 is TGTGCCAGCAGCCAGGCAGGGGATGACTATGGCTACACCTTC. Translating gives CASSQAGDDYGYTF. Full variable domain (remainder filled in from reference TRBV9 and TRBJ1-2): DSGVTQTPKHLITATGQRVTLRCSPRSGDLSVYWYQQSLDQGLQFLIQYYNGEERAKGNILERFSAQQFPDLHSELNLSSLELGDSALYFCASSQAGDDYGYTFGSGTRLTVV.

This chain connects TRBV14 to TRBJ2-1, with D possibly being TRBD2 (5 bases). CDR3 size: 13 residues. V was trimmed by 4 bases and J by 8 bases, leaving 12 bases between them. Germline V gene sequence: CDR1 SGHDN, CDR2 FVKESK. CDR3 sequence reads: CASSRQLDDEQFF. CDR3 nucleotides: TGTGCCAGCAGCCGACAACTAGACGATGAGCAGTTCTTC.

This sequence joins TRBV3-1 (or the pseudogene TRBV3-2) and TRBJ1-5, with D possibly TRBD1 on 5 matching bases. Germline assignment: CDR1 LGHDT and CDR2 YNNKEL (reference sequence). The length of the CDR3 is 16 residues. Trimming left V 1 base short and J 6 bases short, with 16 bases between. The CDR3 loop is CASSQGLRVQGQPQHF. The CDR3 nucleotides are TGTGCCAGCAGCCAAGGCCTCAGGGTCCAGGGTCAGCCCCAGCATTTT.

The gene calls are TRBV6-1 and TRBJ1-5; D ambiguous. Germline assignment: CDR1 MNHNS and CDR2 SASEGT. The CDR3 contains 12 residues. Deletions cut 8 bases from V and 2 bases from J, with 7 bases between. In DNA form, the CDR3 reads TGTGCCAGCCACTATGGCAATCAGCCCCAGCATTTT. Protein: CASHYGNQPQHF.

The chain carries TRBV28 and TRBJ2-6, with TRBD2 matching 10 bases. Germline V lookup: CDR1 MDHEN, CDR2 SYDVKM. The CDR3 extends over 20 amino acids. The J segment lost 0 bases and the V segment lost 8 bases, leaving 16 bases of the junction unmatched. CDR3 sequence (DNA): TGTGCCAGCTCCCTTTGGACCGAGCGGGAGGGAACCTCTGGGGCCAACGTCCTGACTTTC. Protein: CASSLWTEREGTSGANVLTF.

The chain joins TRBV6-5 to TRBJ1-2; no reliable D call. V dropped 6 bases and J dropped 1 base, with 6 bases sitting between them. The CDR3 is 12 amino acids. Germline V gene data show CDR1 as MNHEY and CDR2 as SVGAGI. CDR3 nucleotide sequence: TGTGCCAGCAGGGGCCTTAACTATGGCTACACCTTC. This sequence encodes CASRGLNYGYTF.

The rearrangement joins TRBV5-4 to TRBJ2-2; D is possibly TRBD1 (5 bases). Germline V gene sequence: CDR1 SGHNT, CDR2 YYREEE (reference sequence). V was shortened by 4 bases and J by 7 bases, with 14 bases between the two germline ends. This CDR3 region has 14 residues. CDR3 DNA: TGTGCCAGCAGCGTCGACAGTCCCATCGGGGAGCTGTTTTTT. Translation gives CASSVDSPIGELFF. The full variable domain, rest sourced from reference TRBV5-4 and TRBJ2-2, is ETGVTQSPTHLIKTRGQQVTLRCSSQSGHNTVSWYQQALGQGPQFIFQYYREEENGRGNFPPRFSGLQFPNYSSELNVNALELDDSALYLCASSVDSPIGELFFGEGSRLTVL.

This rearrangement joins TRBV9 to TRBJ2-3; possible D gene TRBD2, 5 bases. The V gene's germline CDR1 is SGDLS and CDR2 YYNGEE. The CDR3 consists of 15 residues. The V gene lost 1 base and the J gene lost 0 bases, with 9 bases spanning the gap. The CDR3 bases are TGTGCCAGCAGCGTATCGAAGCGGAGCACAGATACGCAGTATTTT. Amino acids: CASSVSKRSTDTQYF.

V is TRBV9 and J is TRBJ1-3; the match to TRBD1 covers 7 bases. Germline V gene lookup returns CDR1 SGDLS and CDR2 YYNGEE. V lost 2 bases and J lost 2; bases outside the gene matches: 10. CDR3 length equals 17 residues. The CDR3 region is CASSVGEGAGAGNTIYF. The CDR3 DNA is TGTGCCAGCAGCGTCGGAGAGGGGGCAGGGGCTGGAAACACCATATATTTT.

The chain combines TRBV7-9 with TRBJ1-3; 7 positions match TRBD1. CDR1 SEHNR and CDR2 FQNEAQ come from the germline V gene (reference sequence). V was pared by 3 bases and J by 0 bases, with 11 bases of the junction left unmatched. This CDR3 is 18 amino acids long. CDR3 sequence: CASSLSGTDVFSGNTIYF. Written as DNA, the CDR3 is TGTGCCAGCAGCTTGTCTGGGACAGACGTATTCTCTGGAAACACCATATATTTT.

The genes are TRBV7-2 and TRBJ2-5; 9 bases are shared with TRBD1. This CDR3 is 14 amino acids long. J gave up 3 bases and V 4 bases, and 3 bases lay outside the gene matches. Germline V gives CDR1 SGHTA, CDR2 FQGNSA. CDR3 sequence reads: CASSSGQGKETQYF. For the CDR3, the DNA is TGTGCCAGCAGCTCCGGACAGGGGAAAGAGACCCAGTACTTC.

This clone was counted only a few times. The chain has TRBV11-3 and TRBJ2-1, with TRBD2 identical over 7 bases. This CDR3 is 16 amino acids long. Looked up from germline, CDR1 is SGHNT and CDR2 is YENEEA. V shed 5 bases and J 9 bases; nucleotides not matched to a gene: 16. The CDR3: CASSPGLGGSFGEQFF. In nucleotides, the CDR3 is TGTGCCAGCAGCCCCGGGTTGGGCGGGAGTTTTGGTGAGCAGTTCTTC.

In its sample, this clone was seen once. The chain couples TRBV5-1 to TRBJ2-7; 8 bases align to TRBD1. The V segment lost 4 bases and the J segment 5 bases; nucleotides outside the gene matches: 17. CDR3 length: 17 amino acids. The V gene's germline CDR1 is SGHRS and CDR2 YFSETQ. CDR3: CASSRSGTGILAHEQYF. The CDR3 nucleotides are TGCGCCAGCAGCCGCTCGGGGACAGGAATTTTAGCCCACGAGCAGTACTTC.

This clone was seen once. The V and J genes are TRBV19 and TRBJ1-2; 7 bases are a match to TRBD1. Germline V gene lookup returns CDR1 LNHDA and CDR2 SQIVND (reference sequence). V was clipped by 7 bases and J by 8 bases; unmatched bases: 10. This CDR3 contains 13 residues. CDR3 sequence reads: CASNPTGTRGYTF. In nucleotides, the CDR3 is TGTGCCAGTAACCCGACAGGGACTAGAGGCTACACCTTC.